Listed below are T cell receptor beta chains from one sample, sequenced in a study of regulatory T cells in long-lasting Graves disease. TCRdb re-analysed the multiplex PCR reads in MiXCR, keeping a single row per CDR3 protein. Among 680,000 or so distinct CDR3 sequences listed, roughly 15% were seen once. Another study also made use of these data, one on T cells in Graves' hyperthyroidism and ophthalmopathy.

The source was peripheral blood mononuclear cells (PBMCs), collected at new diagnosis, from a patient treated with antithyroid drugs. The receptor source for this set is a woman younger than 45 with Graves disease. The CDR3 runs from the conserved cysteine through the conserved F or W. Each record gives: V gene, CDR3 protein.

TRBV14	CASSQYVGSGELFF
TRBV9	CASSVVPGQVGAEAFF
TRBV11-1	CASSRARSSYNEQFF
TRBV10-3	CAISEARGNQPQHF
TRBV6-1	CASHAQGNQPQHF
TRBV14	CASSLWSDNEQFF
TRBV2	CASKQTDLHGYTF
TRBV5-1	CASRLTGTPPTDTQYF
TRBV27	CASASVSSQPQHF
TRBV9	CASSVWGGSGNTIYF
TRBV15	CATRVRGEIRPQHF
TRBV20-1	CSASVSGRRYEQYF
TRBV27	CASGGTSYTDTQYF
TRBV2	CASSGGQSPFSGQYF
TRBV2	CASYRGGSGANVLTF
TRBV11-2	CASSRTRSSPLHF
TRBV11-2	CASTLRGRETDTQYF
TRBV19	CASSTPKRTGSGYTF
TRBV27	CASSGQGAPSSGANVLTF
TRBV28	CASNKGRQTQYF
TRBV5-1	CASKQQTGNTEAFF
TRBV29-1	CSLLPFTSGRVNEQFF
TRBV19	CASSIPGWGVTEAFF
TRBV2	CASKELVATDTQYF
TRBV30	CAWSVVVNSPLHF
TRBV11-2	CASSTRGSGTEAFF
TRBV7-9	CASSPGQGRSPSTDTQYF
TRBV9	CASSGGDRGWGEQYF
TRBV9	CASRETGASEAFF
TRBV2	CASSERGADTDTQYF
TRBV3-1	CASTSSVPQNEQFF
TRBV6-1	CASSERDRGIYGYTF
TRBV7-3	CASRPTSGSSYNEQFF
TRBV20-1	CSARPTSGRVYEQYF
TRBV30	CAWGPRVGLAYEQYF
TRBV5-1	CASSFASGSAYNEQFF
TRBV29-1	CSVEDSRGTQYF
TRBV2	CASIGLASGKTTYEQYF
TRBV3-1	CASGRVGNTIYF
TRBV3-1	CASSQVPGNIEAFF
TRBV5-1	CASSLVLEADTQYF
TRBV27	CASSPPGQGNSPLHF
TRBV19	CASGQVNTEAFF
TRBV20-1	CSALRSGRGNEQFF
TRBV20-1	CSARGLVIGTREQYF
TRBV28	CASSYTDRGPEAFF
TRBV25-1	CASSEYGSLDTEAFF
TRBV7-3	CASSRGGNSYNEQFF
TRBV7-2	CASSLVGRQGRADTQYF
TRBV24-1	CATRGVGDTQYF
TRBV28	CASSSGTYNSRYGYTF
TRBV7-9	CASSLARAIETQYF
TRBV28	CASSLDTTGGGGNQPQHF
TRBV10-3	CAISDPRTGKNEQFF